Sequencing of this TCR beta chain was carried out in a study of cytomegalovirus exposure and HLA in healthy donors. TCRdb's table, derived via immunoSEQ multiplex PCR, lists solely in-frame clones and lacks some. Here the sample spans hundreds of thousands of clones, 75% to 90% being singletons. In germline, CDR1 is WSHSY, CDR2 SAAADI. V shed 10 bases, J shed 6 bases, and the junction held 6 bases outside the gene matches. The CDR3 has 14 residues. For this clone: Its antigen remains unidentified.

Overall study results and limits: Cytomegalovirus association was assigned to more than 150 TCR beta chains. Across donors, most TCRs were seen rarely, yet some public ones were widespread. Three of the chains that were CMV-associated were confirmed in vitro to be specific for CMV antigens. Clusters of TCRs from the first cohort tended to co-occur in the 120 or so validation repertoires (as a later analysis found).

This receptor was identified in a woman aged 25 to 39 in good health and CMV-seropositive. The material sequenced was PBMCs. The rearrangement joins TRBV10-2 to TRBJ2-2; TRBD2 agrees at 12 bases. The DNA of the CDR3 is TGCGCCATCAGGACTAGCGGGGTAGCCGGGGAGCTGTTTTTT. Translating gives CAIRTSGVAGELFF.